This T cell receptor beta chain was profiled in a study of shared clonotypes between healthy human individuals. The V gene's germline CDR1 is SGHRS and CDR2 YFSETQ. Trimming took 1 base from V and 5 from J; bases not matched to a gene: 8. The CDR3 spans 16 residues. At deep level, the assay was performed. Profiled with immunoSEQ multiplex PCR; TCRdb holds only in-frame clones, not every one. Altogether roughly 2.5 million clones are present, just over 90% being singletons, with the ten largest covering 0.13% to 0.15%. Points from the study as a whole: Only blood samples were collected, and tissue repertoires likely differ.

Partitioning of CD4+ cells yielded a CD45RA+ naive subset and a CD45RA-negative memory subset. About this clone itself: Its target is not known.

The receptor comes from a man younger than 35 in good health. The specimen was naive CD4+ T cells sorted from blood. The subset: CD45RA+ positively selected. V gene TRBV5-1 combines with J gene TRBJ2-5, with TRBD2 identical over 10 bases. CDR3 bases: TGCGCCAGCAGCTTGCCTAGCGGGAGTGTTATGGAGACCCAGTACTTC. It codes for CASSLPSGSVMETQYF.